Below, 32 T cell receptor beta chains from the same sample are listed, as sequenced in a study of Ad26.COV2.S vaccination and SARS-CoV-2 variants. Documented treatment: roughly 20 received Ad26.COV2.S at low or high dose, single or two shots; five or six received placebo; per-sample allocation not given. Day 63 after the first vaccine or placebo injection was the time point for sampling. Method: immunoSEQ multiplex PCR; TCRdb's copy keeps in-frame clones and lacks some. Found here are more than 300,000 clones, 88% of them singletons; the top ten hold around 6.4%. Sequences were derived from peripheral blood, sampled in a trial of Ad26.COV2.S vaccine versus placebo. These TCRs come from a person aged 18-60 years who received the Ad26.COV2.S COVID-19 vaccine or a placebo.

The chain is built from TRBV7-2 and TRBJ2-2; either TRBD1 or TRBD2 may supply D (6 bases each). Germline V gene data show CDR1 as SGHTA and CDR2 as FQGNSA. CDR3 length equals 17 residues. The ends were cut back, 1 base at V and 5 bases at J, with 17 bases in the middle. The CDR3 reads CASSLVFGGQSTGELFF. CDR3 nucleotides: TGTGCCAGCAGCTTAGTGTTTGGGGGGCAGTCGACCGGGGAGCTGTTTTTT.

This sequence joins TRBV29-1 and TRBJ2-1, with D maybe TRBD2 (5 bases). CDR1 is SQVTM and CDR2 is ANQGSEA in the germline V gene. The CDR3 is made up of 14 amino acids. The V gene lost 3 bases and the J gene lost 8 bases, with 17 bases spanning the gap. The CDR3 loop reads CSVDEGTVVDEQFF. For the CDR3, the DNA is TGCAGCGTTGACGAGGGCACGGTAGTGGATGAGCAGTTCTTC.

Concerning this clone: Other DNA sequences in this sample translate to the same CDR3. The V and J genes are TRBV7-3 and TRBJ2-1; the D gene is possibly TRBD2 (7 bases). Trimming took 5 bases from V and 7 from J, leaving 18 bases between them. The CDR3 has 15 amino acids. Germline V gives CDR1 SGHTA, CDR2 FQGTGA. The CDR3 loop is CASSPSGGASNEQFF. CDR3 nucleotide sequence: TGTGCCAGCAGCCCCTCGGGGGGCGCTTCGAATGAGCAGTTCTTC. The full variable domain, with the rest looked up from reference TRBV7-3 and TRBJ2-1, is GAGVSQTPSNKVTEKGKYVELRCDPISGHTALYWYRQSLGQGPEFLIYFQGTGAADDSGLPNDRFFAVRPEGSVSTLKIQRTERGDSAVYLCASSPSGGASNEQFFGPGTRLTVL.

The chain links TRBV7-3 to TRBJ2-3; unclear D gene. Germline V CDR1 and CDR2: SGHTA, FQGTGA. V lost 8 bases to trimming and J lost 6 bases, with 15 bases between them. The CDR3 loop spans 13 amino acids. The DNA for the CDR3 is TGTGCCAGCGCTACCCCCGCAAGGGATACGCAGTATTTT. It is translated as CASATPARDTQYF.

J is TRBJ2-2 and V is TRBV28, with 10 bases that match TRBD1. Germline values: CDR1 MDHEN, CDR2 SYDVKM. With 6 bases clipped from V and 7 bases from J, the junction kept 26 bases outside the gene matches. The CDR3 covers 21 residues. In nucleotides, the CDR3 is TGTGCCAGCAGCCACTTTCCGGGACAGGGGTTTTCGTTATTTGGTGGCGGGGAGCTGTTTTTT. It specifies CASSHFPGQGFSLFGGGELFF.

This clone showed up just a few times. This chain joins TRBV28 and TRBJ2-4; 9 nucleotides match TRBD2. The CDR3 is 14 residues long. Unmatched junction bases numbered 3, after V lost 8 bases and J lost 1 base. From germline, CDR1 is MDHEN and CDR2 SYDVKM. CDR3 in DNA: TGTGCCAGCCGGGCGGGAGGGGCCAAAAACATTCAGTACTTC. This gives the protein CASRAGGAKNIQYF.

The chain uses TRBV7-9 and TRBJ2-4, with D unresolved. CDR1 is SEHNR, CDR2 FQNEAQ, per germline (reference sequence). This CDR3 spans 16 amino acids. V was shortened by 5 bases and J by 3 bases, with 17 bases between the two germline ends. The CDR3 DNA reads TGTGCCAGCAGCCCACGAGTTCGTCAGAGCAAAAACATTCAGTACTTC. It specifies CASSPRVRQSKNIQYF.

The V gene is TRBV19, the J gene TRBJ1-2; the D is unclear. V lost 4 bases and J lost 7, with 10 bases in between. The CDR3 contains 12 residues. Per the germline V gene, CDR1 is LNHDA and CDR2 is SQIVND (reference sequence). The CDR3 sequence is CASSTTRVGYTF. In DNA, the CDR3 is TGTGCCAGTAGTACCACTAGGGTTGGCTACACCTTC.

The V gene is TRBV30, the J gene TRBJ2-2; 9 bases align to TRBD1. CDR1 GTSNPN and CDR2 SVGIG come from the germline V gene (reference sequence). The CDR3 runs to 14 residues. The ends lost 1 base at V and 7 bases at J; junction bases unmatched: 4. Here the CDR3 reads CAWSGQGGSGELFF. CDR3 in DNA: TGTGCCTGGAGTGGACAGGGGGGGAGCGGGGAGCTGTTTTTT.

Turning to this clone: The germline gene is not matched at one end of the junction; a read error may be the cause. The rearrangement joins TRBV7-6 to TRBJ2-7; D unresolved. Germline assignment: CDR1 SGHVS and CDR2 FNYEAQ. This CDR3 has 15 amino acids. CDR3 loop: CASSLADQSSYEQCF. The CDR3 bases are TGTGCCAGCAGCTTAGCCGATCAGAGCTCCTACGAGCAGTGCTTC. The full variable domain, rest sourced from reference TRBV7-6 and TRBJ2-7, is GAGVSQSPRYKVTKRGQDVALRCDPISGHVSLYWYRQALGQGPEFLTYFNYEAQQDKSGLPNDRFSAERPEGSISTLTIQRTEQRDSAMYRCASSLADQSSYEQCFGPGTRLTVT.

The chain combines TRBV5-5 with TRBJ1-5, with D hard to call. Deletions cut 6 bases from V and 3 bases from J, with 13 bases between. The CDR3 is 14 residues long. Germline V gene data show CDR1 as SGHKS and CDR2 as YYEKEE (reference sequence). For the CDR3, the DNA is TGTGCCAGCACCCCCGTACCCATCAATCAGCCCCAGCATTTT. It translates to CASTPVPINQPQHF.

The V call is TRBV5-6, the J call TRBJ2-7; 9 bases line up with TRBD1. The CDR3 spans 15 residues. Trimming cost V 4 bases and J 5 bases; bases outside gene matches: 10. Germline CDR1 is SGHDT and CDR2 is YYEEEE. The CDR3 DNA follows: TGTGCCAGCAGCATAACCGGGACAGGGTACCACGAGCAGTACTTC. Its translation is CASSITGTGYHEQYF.

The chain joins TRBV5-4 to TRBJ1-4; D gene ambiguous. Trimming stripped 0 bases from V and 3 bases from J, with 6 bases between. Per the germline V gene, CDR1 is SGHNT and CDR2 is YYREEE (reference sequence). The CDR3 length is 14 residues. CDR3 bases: TGTGCCAGCAGCTTGGAGCGGGCTAATGAAAAACTGTTTTTT. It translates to CASSLERANEKLFF. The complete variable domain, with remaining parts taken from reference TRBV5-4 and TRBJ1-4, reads ETGVTQSPTHLIKTRGQQVTLRCSSQSGHNTVSWYQQALGQGPQFIFQYYREEENGRGNFPPRFSGLQFPNYSSELNVNALELDDSALYLCASSLERANEKLFFGSGTQLSVL.

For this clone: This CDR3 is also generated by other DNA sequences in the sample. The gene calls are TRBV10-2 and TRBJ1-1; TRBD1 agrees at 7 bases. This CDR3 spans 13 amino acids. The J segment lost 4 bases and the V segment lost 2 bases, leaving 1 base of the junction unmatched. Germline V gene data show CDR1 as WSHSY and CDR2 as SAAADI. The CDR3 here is CASSEQGGTEAFF. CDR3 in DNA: TGCGCCAGCAGTGAGCAGGGGGGCACTGAAGCTTTCTTT.

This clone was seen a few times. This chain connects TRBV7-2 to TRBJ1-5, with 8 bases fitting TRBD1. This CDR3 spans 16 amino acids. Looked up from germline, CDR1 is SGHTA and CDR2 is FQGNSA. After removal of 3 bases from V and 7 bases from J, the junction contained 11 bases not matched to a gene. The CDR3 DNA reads TGTGCCAGCAGCTTTGGCGATAGACAGGGGAGCCAGCCCCAGCATTTT. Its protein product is CASSFGDRQGSQPQHF. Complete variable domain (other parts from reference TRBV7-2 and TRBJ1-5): GAGVSQSPSNKVTEKGKDVELRCDPISGHTALYWYRQSLGQGLEFLIYFQGNSAPDKSGLPSDRFSAERTGGSVSTLTIQRTQQEDSAVYLCASSFGDRQGSQPQHFGDGTRLSIL.

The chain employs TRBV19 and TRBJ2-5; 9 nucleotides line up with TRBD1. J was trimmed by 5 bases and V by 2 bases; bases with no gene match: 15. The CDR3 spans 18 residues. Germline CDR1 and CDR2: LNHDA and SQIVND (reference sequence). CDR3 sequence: CASSIRSGTGPRAETQYF. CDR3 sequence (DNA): TGTGCCAGTAGTATACGGTCCGGGACAGGGCCCCGCGCGGAGACCCAGTACTTC.

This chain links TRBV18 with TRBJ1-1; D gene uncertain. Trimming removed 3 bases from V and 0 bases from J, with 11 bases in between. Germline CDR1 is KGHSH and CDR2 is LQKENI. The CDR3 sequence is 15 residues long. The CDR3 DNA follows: TGTGCCAGCTCACCTCGGAGGCCCATGAACACTGAAGCTTTCTTT. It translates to CASSPRRPMNTEAFF.

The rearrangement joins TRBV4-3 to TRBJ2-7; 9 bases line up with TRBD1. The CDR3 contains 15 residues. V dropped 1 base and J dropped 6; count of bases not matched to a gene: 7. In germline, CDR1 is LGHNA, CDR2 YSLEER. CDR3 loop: CASSQGPGQGGEQYF. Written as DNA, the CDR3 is TGCGCCAGCAGCCAAGGTCCGGGACAGGGCGGCGAGCAGTACTTC.

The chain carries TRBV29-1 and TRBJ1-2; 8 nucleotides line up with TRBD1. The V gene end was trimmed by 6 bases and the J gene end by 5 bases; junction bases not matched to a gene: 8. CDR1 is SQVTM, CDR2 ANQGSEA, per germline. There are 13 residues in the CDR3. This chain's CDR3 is CSVAGQGRYGYTF. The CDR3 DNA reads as TGCAGCGTCGCCGGACAGGGAAGGTATGGCTACACCTTC.

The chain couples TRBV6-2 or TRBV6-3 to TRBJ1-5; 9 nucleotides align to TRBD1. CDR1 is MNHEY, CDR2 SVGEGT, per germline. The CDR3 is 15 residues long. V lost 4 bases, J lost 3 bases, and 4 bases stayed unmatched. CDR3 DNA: TGTGCCAGCAGTTCGGGACAGGGAGTCAATCAGCCCCAGCATTTT. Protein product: CASSSGQGVNQPQHF.

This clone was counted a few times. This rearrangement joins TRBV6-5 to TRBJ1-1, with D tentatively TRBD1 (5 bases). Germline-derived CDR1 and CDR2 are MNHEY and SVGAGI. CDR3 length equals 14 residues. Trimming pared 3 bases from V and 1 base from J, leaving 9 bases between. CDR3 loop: CASSYNGGNTEAFF. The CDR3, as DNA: TGTGCCAGCAGTTATAACGGGGGGAACACTGAAGCTTTCTTT.

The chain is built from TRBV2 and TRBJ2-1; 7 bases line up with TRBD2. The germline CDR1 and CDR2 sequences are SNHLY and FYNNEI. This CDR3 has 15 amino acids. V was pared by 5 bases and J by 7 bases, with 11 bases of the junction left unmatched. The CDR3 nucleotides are TGTGCCAGCAGTCCGGACGGCGGGAGCATTAATGAGCAGTTCTTC. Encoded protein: CASSPDGGSINEQFF.

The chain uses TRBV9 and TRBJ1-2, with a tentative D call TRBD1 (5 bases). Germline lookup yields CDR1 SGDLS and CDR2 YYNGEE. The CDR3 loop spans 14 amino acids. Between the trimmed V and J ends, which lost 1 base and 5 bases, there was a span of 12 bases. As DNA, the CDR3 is TGTGCCAGCAGCGTACTTGAGGCAGGGTATGGCTACACCTTC. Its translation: CASSVLEAGYGYTF.

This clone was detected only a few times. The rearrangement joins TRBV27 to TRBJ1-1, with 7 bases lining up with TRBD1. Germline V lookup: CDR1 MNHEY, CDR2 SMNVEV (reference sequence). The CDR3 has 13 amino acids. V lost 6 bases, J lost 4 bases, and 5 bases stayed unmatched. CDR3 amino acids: CASRRNRGTEAFF. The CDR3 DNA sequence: TGTGCCAGCAGAAGAAACAGGGGCACTGAAGCTTTCTTT.

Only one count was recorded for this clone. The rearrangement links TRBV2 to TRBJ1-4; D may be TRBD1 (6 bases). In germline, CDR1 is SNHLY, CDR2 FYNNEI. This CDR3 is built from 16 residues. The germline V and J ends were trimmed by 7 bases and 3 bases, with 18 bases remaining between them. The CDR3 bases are TGTGCCAGCACCACCTGGGGGGGCAGAGCTAATGAAAAACTGTTTTTT. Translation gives CASTTWGGRANEKLFF.

CDR3 residues: CATSRDPTGVMNTEAFF. DNA of the CDR3: TGTGCCACCAGCAGAGATCCGACAGGGGTTATGAACACTGAAGCTTTCTTT. The V call is TRBV15, the J call TRBJ1-1, with 8 bases fitting TRBD1. V was pared by 0 bases and J by 0 bases, with 6 bases of the junction left unmatched. The CDR3 totals 17 residues. CDR1 is LNHNV and CDR2 is YYDKDF in the germline V gene (reference sequence).

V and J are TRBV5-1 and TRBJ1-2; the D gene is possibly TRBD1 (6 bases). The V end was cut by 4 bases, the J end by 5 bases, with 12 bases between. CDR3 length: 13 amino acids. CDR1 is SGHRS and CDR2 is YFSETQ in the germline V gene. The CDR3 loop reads CASSVKQGYGYTF. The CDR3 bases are TGCGCCAGCAGCGTAAAACAGGGATATGGCTACACCTTC.

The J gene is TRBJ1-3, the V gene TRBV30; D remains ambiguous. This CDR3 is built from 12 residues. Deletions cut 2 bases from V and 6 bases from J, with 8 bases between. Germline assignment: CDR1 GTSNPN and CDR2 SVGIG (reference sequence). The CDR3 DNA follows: TGTGCCTGGAGTCGGTGGGAAAACACCATATATTTT. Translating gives CAWSRWENTIYF.

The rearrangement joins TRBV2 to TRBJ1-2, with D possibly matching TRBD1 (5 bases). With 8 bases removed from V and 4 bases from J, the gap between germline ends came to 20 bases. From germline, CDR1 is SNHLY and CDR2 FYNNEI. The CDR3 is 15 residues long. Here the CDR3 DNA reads TGTGCCAGCTTCTTGACAGAGCTAACCCTCTATGGCTACACCTTC. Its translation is CASFLTELTLYGYTF.

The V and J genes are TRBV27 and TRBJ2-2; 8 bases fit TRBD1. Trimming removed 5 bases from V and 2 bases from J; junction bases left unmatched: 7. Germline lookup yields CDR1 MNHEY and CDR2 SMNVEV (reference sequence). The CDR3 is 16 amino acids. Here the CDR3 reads CASSLGQGRNTGELFF. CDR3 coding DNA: TGTGCCAGCAGTCTAGGACAGGGACGTAACACCGGGGAGCTGTTTTTT.

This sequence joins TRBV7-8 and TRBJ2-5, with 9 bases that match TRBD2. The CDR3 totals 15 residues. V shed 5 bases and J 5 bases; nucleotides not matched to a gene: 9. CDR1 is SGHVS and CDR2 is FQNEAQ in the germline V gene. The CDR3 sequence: CASSPAGGSYETQYF. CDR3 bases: TGTGCCAGCAGCCCAGCGGGGGGCAGTTACGAGACCCAGTACTTC.

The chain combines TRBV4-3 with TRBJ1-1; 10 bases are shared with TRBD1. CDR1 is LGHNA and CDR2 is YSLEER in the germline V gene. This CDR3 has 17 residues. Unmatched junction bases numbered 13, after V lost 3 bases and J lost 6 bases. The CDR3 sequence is CASSHTFRDRGPSEAFF. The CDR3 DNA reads TGCGCCAGCAGCCACACGTTCCGAGACAGGGGGCCGTCTGAAGCTTTCTTT.